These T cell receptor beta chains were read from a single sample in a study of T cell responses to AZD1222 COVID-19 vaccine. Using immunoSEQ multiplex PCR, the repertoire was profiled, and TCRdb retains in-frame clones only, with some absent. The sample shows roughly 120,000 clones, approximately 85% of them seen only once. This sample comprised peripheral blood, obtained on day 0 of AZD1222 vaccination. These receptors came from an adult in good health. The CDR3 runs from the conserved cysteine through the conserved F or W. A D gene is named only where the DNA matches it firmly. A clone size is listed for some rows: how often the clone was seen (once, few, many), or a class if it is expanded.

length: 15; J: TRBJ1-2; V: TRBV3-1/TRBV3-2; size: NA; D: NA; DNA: TGTGCCAGCAGCCAACCAGGGTTCCCCTTCTATGGCTACACCTTC; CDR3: CASSQPGFPFYGYTF
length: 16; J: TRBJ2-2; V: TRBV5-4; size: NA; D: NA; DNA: TGTGCCAGCAGGTTGGGTCTGGCTCAGGGAGCCGGGGAGCTGTTTTTT; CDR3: CASRLGLAQGAGELFF
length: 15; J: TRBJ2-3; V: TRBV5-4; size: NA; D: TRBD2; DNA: TGTGCCAGCAGCCCAAGCGGGACGAGCACAGATACGCAGTATTTT; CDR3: CASSPSGTSTDTQYF
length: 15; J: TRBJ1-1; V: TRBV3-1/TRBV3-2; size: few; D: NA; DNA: TGTGCCAGCAGCCAAGATAGGCAGAGGAACACTGAAGCTTTCTTT; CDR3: CASSQDRQRNTEAFF
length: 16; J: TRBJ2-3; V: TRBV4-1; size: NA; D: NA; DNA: TGCGCCAGCAGCCAAGATCTCGACAGAAGCACAGATACGCAGTATTTT; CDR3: CASSQDLDRSTDTQYF
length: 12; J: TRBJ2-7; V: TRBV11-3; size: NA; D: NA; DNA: TGTGCCAGCAGCTTAGCGGACGGCGAGCAGTACTTC; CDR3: CASSLADGEQYF
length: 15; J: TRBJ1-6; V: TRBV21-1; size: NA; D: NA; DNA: TGTGCCAGCAGCAAAGACAGAGGGGTAGATTCACCCCTCCACTTT; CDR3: CASSKDRGVDSPLHF
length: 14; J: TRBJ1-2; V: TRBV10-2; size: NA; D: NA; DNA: TGCGCCAGCACTGGGTCGACTAAGAATGAGGGCTACACCTTC; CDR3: CASTGSTKNEGYTF
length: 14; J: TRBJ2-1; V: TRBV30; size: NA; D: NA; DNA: TGTGCCTGGAGTGGGTATAGCGGATGGGCTGAGCAGTTCTTC; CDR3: CAWSGYSGWAEQFF
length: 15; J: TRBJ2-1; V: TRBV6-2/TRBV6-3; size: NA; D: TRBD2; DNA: TGTGCCAGCAGTTTAAGGACTAGCGGGGGCAATGAGCAGTTCTTC; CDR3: CASSLRTSGGNEQFF
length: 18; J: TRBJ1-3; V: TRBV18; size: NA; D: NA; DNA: TGTGCCAGCTCACCCCGTGATTCGACTGGAGTCTCTGGAAACACCATATATTTT; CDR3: CASSPRDSTGVSGNTIYF
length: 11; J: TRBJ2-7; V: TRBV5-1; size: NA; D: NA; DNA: TGCGCCAGCAGCCCTGCCTACGAGCAGTACTTC; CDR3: CASSPAYEQYF
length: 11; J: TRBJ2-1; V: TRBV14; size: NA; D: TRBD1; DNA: TGTGCCAGCAGCCTGGACAGGCTGCAGTTCTTC; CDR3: CASSLDRLQFF
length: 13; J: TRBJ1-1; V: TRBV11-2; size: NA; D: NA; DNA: TGTGCCAGCAGCTTCGGCAGGAACACTGAAGCTTTCTTT; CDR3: CASSFGRNTEAFF
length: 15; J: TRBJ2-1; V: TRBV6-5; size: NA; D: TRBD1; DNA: TGTGCCAGCAGTACCTTACAGGGGTCCTACAATGAGCAGTTCTTC; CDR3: CASSTLQGSYNEQFF
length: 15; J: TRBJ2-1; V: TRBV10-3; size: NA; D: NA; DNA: TGTGCCATCAGCCTTAGACTTTACTCCTACAATGAGCAGTTCTTC; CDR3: CAISLRLYSYNEQFF
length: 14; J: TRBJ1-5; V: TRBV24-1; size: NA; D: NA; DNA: TGTGCCACCAGTGATTTCCCGAGTAAGGAGCCCCAGCATTTT; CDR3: CATSDFPSKEPQHF
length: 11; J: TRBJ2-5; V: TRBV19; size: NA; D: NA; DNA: TGTGCCAGTAGTAGTGGAGAGACCCAGTACTTC; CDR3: CASSSGETQYF
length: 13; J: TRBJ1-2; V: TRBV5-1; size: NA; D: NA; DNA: TGCGCCAGCAGCCCTGGATGGGGAGAGGGCTACACCTTC; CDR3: CASSPGWGEGYTF
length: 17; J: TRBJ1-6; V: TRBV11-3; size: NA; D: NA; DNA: TGTGCCAGCAGCTTAGATCCAGGAGCCTCCTATAATTCACCCCTCCACTTT; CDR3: CASSLDPGASYNSPLHF
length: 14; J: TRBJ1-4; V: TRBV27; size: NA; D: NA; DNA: TGTGCCAGCAGTTCGGTGGGGGCGACGGAAAAACTGTTTTTT; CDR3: CASSSVGATEKLFF
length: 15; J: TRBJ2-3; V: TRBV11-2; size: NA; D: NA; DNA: TGTGCCAGCAGCGTACAGGGTACGGGCACAGATACGCAGTATTTT; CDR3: CASSVQGTGTDTQYF
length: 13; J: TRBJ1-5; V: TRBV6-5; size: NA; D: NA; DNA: TGTGCCAGCAGTCTTGACAGCAATCAGCCCCAGCATTTT; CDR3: CASSLDSNQPQHF
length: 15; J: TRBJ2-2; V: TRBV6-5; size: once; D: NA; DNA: TGTGCCAGCAATCCCCGGGCATCGAACACCGGGGAGCTGTTTTTT; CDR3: CASNPRASNTGELFF